This T cell receptor (beta chain) appears in the sequencing data of a study of cytomegalovirus exposure and HLA in healthy donors. Only in-frame clones appear in the TCRdb table, and some are missing; sequencing was by immunoSEQ multiplex PCR. The data hold 150,000 or so clones, with roughly 86% observed a single time. Germline V gene data show CDR1 as SGHVS and CDR2 as FNYEAQ. V lost 4 bases to trimming and J lost 8 bases; unmatched junction nucleotides: 4. CDR3 size: 13 residues. The chain carries TRBV7-6 and TRBJ1-2; 10 bases align to TRBD1. This receptor was identified in a young man in good health and CMV-seropositive. Sequencing input: PBMCs. CDR3 bases: TGTGCCAGCAGCTCCGGGACAGGGGTGGGCTACACCTTC. It translates to CASSSGTGVGYTF.